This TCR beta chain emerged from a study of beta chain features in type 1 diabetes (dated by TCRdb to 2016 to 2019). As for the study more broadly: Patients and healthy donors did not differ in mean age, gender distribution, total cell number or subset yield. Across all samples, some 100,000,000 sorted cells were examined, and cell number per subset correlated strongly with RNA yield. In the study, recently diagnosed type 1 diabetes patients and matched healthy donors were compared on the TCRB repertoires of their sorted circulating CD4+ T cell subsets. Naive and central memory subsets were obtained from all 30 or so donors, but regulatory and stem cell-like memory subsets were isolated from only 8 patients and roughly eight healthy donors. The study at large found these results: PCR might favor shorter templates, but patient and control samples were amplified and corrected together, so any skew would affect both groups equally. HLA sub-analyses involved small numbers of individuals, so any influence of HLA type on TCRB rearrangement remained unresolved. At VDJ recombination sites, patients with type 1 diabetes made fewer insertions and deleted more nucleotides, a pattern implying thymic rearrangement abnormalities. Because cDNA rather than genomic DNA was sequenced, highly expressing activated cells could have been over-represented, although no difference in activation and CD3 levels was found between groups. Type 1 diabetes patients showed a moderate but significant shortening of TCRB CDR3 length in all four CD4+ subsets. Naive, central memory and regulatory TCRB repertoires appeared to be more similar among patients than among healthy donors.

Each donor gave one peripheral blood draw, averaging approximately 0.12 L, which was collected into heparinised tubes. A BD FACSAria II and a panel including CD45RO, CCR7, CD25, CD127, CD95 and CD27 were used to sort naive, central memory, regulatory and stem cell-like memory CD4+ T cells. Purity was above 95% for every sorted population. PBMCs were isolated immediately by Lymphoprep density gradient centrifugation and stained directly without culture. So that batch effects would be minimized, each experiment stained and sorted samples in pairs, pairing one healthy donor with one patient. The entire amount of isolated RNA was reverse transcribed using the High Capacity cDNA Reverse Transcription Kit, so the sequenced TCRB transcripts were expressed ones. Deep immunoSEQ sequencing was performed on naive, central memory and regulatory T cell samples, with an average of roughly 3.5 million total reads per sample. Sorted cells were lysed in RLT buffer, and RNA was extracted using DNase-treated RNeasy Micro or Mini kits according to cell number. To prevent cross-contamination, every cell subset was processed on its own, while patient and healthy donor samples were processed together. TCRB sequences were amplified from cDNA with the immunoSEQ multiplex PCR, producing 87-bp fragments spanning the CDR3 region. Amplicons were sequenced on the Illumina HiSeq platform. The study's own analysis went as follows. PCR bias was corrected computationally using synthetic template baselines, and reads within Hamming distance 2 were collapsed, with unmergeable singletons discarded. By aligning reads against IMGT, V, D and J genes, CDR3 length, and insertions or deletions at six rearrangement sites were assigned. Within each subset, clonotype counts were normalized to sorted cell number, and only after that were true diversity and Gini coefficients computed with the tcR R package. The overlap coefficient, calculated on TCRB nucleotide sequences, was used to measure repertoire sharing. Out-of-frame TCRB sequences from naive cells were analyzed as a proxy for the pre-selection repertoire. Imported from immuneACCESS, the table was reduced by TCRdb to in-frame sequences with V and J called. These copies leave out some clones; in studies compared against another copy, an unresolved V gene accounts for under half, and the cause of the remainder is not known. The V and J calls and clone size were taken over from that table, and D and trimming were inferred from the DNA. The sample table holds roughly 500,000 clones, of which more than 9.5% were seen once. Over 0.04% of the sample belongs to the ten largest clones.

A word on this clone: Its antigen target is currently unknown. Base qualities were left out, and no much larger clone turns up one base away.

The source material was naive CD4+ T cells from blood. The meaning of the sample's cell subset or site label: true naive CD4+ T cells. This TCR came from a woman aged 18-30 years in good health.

The DNA sequence is given as TGTGCCAGCAGCCCGGGACAGGGCACCGGGGAGCTGTTTTTT. Its product reads: CASSPGQGTGELFF. Recombination joined TRBV14 with TRBJ2-2; 9 central nucleotides agree with TRBD1. CDR1 and CDR2, looked up from the germline V gene, are SGHDN and FVKESK. From cysteine to phenylalanine, the CDR3 is 14 amino acids long. CDR3 DNA only is kept here, 42 bases in frame from base 1. Germline trimming: 4 bases from V, 4 bases from J; junction bases outside gene matches: 1.